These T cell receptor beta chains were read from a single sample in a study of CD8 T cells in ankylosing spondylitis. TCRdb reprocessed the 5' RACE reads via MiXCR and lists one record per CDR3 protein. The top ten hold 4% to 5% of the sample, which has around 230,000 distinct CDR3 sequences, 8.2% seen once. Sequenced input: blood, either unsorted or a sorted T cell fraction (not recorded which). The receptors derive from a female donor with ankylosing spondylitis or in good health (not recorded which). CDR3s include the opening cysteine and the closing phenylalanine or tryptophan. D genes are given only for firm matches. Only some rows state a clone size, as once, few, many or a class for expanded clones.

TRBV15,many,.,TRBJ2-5,CATSTRDYQETQYF,TGTGCCACCAGCACCCGGGACTACCAAGAGACCCAGTACTTC
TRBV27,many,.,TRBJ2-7,CASSLNSGRQGEQYF,TGTGCCAGCAGTTTAAACTCGGGCAGGCAGGGGGAGCAGTACTTC
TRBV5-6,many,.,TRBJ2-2,CASSFQQGSNTGELFF,TGTGCCAGCAGCTTCCAACAGGGATCGAACACCGGGGAGCTGTTTTTT
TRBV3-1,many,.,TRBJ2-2,CASRPGRLTTGELFF,TGTGCCAGCAGGCCAGGACGCTTAACCACCGGGGAGCTGTTTTTT
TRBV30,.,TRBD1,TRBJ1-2,CAWSVTGGYGYTF,TGTGCCTGGAGTGTTACAGGGGGCTATGGCTACACCTTC
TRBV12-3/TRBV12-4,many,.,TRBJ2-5,CASSLYQTAQETQYF,TGTGCCAGCAGTTTATACCAGACAGCCCAAGAGACCCAGTACTTC
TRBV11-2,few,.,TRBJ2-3,CASSLDGAEGYTDTQYF,TGTGCCAGCAGCTTAGATGGGGCTGAGGGCTACACAGATACGCAGTATTTT
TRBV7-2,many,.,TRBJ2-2,CASSLNLAGELFF,TGTGCCAGCAGCTTAAATCTAGCCGGGGAGCTGTTTTTT
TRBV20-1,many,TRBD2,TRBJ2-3,CSARVTSGREMGTDTQYF,TGCAGTGCTAGAGTGACTAGCGGGAGAGAGATGGGAACAGATACGCAGTATTTT
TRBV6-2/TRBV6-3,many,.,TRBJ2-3,CASSYSTTSHPDTQYF,TGTGCCAGCAGTTACTCGACTACAAGTCACCCAGATACGCAGTATTTT
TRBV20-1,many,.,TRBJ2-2,CSAREGGPLAGELFF,TGCAGTGCTAGAGAGGGGGGTCCTTTGGCCGGGGAGCTGTTTTTT
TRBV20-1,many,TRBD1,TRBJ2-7,CSARDSTGGPGQYF,TGCAGTGCTAGAGATTCGACAGGGGGCCCTGGGCAGTACTTC
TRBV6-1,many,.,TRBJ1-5,CASRTRASGNQPQHF,TGTGCCAGCAGAACGAGGGCTTCGGGTAATCAGCCCCAGCATTTT
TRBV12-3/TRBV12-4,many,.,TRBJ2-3,CASSLSGPDTQYF,TGTGCCAGCAGTTTGTCGGGACCAGATACGCAGTATTTT
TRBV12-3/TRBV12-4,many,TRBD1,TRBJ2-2,CASRITGVGELFF,TGTGCCAGCAGAATAACAGGGGTCGGGGAGCTGTTTTTT
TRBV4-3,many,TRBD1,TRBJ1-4,CASSQELNRGWEKLFF,TGCGCCAGCAGCCAAGAGTTGAACAGGGGTTGGGAAAAACTGTTTTTT
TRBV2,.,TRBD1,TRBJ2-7,CASRQGSNEQYF,TGTGCCAGCCGACAGGGTTCCAACGAGCAGTACTTC
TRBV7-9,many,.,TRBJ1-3,CASSLVWQTPGNTIYF,TGTGCCAGCAGCTTAGTCTGGCAGACCCCTGGAAACACCATATATTTT
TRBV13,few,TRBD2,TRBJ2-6,CASSATSGSSGANVLTF,TGTGCCAGCAGCGCGACTAGCGGGAGTTCTGGGGCCAACGTCCTGACTTTC
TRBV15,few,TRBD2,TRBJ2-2,CATSRDPLAGGGELFF,TGTGCCACCAGCAGAGATCCCCTAGCGGGGGGAGGGGAGCTGTTTTTT
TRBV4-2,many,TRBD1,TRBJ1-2,CASSQARQGFGYTF,TGTGCCAGCAGCCAAGCTCGACAGGGGTTCGGCTACACCTTC
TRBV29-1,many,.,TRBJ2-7,CSALEGPNEQYF,TGCAGCGCCCTGGAAGGGCCGAACGAGCAGTACTTC
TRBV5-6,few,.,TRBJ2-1,CASSLLQGNHNEQFF,TGTGCCAGCAGCTTGCTACAGGGTAATCACAATGAGCAGTTCTTC
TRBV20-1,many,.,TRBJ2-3,CSAWHRDPTDTQYF,TGCAGTGCTTGGCACCGGGACCCCACAGATACGCAGTATTTT
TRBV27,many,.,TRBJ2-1,CASIRLGYNEQFF,TGTGCCAGCATCCGGTTAGGCTACAATGAGCAGTTCTTC
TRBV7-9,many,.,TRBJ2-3,CASSLEGAKDTQYF,TGTGCCAGCAGCTTAGAAGGGGCCAAAGATACGCAGTATTTT
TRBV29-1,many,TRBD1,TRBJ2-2,CSVGNRGSTGELFF,TGCAGCGTGGGAAACAGGGGTAGCACCGGGGAGCTGTTTTTT
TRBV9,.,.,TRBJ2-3,CASSPPPSTDTQYF,TGTGCCAGCAGCCCTCCTCCCTCCACAGATACGCAGTATTTT
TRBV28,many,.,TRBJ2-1,CASSHRDTYNEQFF,TGTGCCAGCAGTCACCGGGACACATACAATGAGCAGTTCTTC
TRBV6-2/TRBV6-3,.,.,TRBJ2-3,CASSYSQAGRGASTDTQYF,TGTGCCAGCAGTTACAGTCAAGCGGGACGGGGGGCTAGCACAGATACGCAGTATTTT
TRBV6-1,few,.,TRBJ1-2,CASSSAHLAGRINYGYTF,TGTGCCAGCAGTAGCGCCCACTTGGCAGGGAGAATTAACTATGGCTACACCTTC
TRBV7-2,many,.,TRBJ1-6,CASSSRPNGNSPLHF,TGTGCCAGCAGCTCTCGGCCCAACGGGAATTCACCCCTCCACTTT
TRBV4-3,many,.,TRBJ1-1,CASSQNRALNTEAFF,TGCGCCAGCAGCCAGAACAGGGCTCTGAACACTGAAGCTTTCTTT
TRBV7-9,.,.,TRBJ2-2,CASSLVDAGTGELFF,TGTGCCAGCAGCTTAGTCGACGCTGGGACCGGGGAGCTGTTTTTT
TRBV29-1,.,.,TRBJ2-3,CSVRRHGDTQYF,TGCAGCGTCCGCAGACACGGAGATACGCAGTATTTT
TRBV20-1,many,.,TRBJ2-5,CSAGIQGAETQYF,TGCAGTGCTGGAATACAGGGCGCCGAGACCCAGTACTTC
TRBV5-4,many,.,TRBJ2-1,CASSLGVGNNEQFF,TGTGCCAGCAGCTTAGGAGTGGGGAACAATGAGCAGTTCTTC
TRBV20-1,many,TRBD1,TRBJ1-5,CSGRGLLNQPQHF,TGCAGTGGCAGGGGGCTTCTCAATCAGCCCCAGCATTTT
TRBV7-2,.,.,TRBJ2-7,CASSLGSGQYEQYF,TGTGCCAGCAGCTTAGGGTCGGGCCAATACGAGCAGTACTTC